These 6 T cell receptor beta chains were sequenced from one sample in a study of a mutant IDH1 vaccine in newly diagnosed glioma. Assay used: immunoSEQ multiplex PCR; TCRdb lists only in-frame clones, some missing. The sample consists of approximately 70,000 clones, more than 65% of them appearing once. The time point: baseline, week 1 (first vaccination visit). Treatment specified: pre-vaccination baseline after standard-of-care therapy. The starting material was PBMCs, obtained from a glioma patient treated with radiotherapy, temozolomide or both. The receptors here all came from a man in his fifties or sixties with glioma.

The chain recombines TRBV5-1 with TRBJ1-1; maybe TRBD1 (6 bases). The CDR3 is 14 amino acids. Trimming stripped 7 bases from V and 1 base from J, with 14 bases between. Germline-derived CDR1 and CDR2 are SGHRS and YFSETQ. CDR3 loop: CASFRGRGNTEAFF. The CDR3 DNA follows: TGCGCCAGCTTTAGAGGCAGGGGGAACACTGAAGCTTTCTTT.

The chain is built from TRBV19 and TRBJ1-5, with 7 bases aligning to TRBD1. V gave up 6 bases and J gave up 0 bases; unmatched junction bases: 5. The CDR3 runs 15 residues. The germline gives CDR1 LNHDA, CDR2 SQIVND (reference sequence). The CDR3 is CASRETGYSNQPQHF. The CDR3 bases are TGTGCCAGTAGGGAGACAGGGTATAGCAATCAGCCCCAGCATTTT.

The table lists this clone with a count of one. This chain links TRBV5-4 with TRBJ2-7, with 7 bases matching TRBD2. From germline, CDR1 is SGHNT and CDR2 YYREEE (reference sequence). This CDR3 has 16 amino acids. V lost 1 base to trimming and J lost 1 base; unmatched junction nucleotides: 8. CDR3 nucleotide sequence: TGTGCCAGCAGCTTGAAGCGGGAATTACTTTCCTACGAGCAGTACTTC. Its protein product is CASSLKRELLSYEQYF.

This clone showed up just a few times. This chain uses TRBV7-2 with TRBJ2-7; 10 positions agree with TRBD1. The junction had 4 bases not matched to a gene; V was cut back by 5 bases and J by 3 bases. The CDR3 contains 14 residues. The germline gives CDR1 SGHTA, CDR2 FQGNSA. The CDR3 DNA is TGTGCCAGCAGCCCGACAGGGGGCAACTACGAGCAGTACTTC. Its protein product is CASSPTGGNYEQYF.

The CDR3 nucleotides read TGCGCCAGCAGCCAAGATTACGGGCAGGGTGAGGATGAAAAACTGTTTTTT. Its translation is CASSQDYGQGEDEKLFF. The rearrangement links TRBV4-3 to TRBJ1-4; a weak D match, TRBD1 (5 bases). This CDR3 comprises 17 residues. Germline V lookup: CDR1 LGHNA, CDR2 YSLEER. Trimming shortened V by 0 bases and J by 6 bases, and 17 bases separated the two germline ends.

The chain employs TRBV14 and TRBJ2-2, with D unclear. The germline V and J ends were trimmed by 1 base and 5 bases, with 8 bases remaining between them. Germline assignment: CDR1 SGHDN and CDR2 FVKESK. The CDR3 contains 14 residues. For the CDR3, the DNA is TGTGCCAGCAGCCAAGGAAAAGTGACCGGGGAGCTGTTTTTT. It translates to CASSQGKVTGELFF.